Listed here are 17 T cell receptor beta chains from one sample, sequenced in a study of beta chain features in type 1 diabetes. Points from the study as a whole: Type 1 diabetes patients had TCRB CDR3s that were shorter (moderately but significantly so) in all four CD4+ subsets.

No cognate antigen is known for these TCRs. TCRB transcripts that were expressed got sequenced, as all of the isolated RNA had been reverse transcribed. Repertoires were generated with immunoSEQ multiplex PCR, while TCRdb's copy carries only in-frame clones and drops some. The data contain nearly 700,000 clones, roughly 13% of them singletons. Sequencing used naive CD4+ T cells from blood. Receptor source: a man aged 18 to 30 with type 1 diabetes.

The chain recombines TRBV19 with TRBJ1-2; 7 nucleotides align to TRBD1. Germline V gene data show CDR1 as LNHDA and CDR2 as SQIVND (reference sequence). The CDR3 has 14 amino acids. J gave up 1 base and V 8 bases, and 7 bases lay outside the gene matches. The CDR3 loop is CASGLTGINYGYTF. CDR3 coding DNA: TGTGCCAGTGGATTGACAGGGATTAACTATGGCTACACCTTC. Complete variable domain (other parts from reference TRBV19 and TRBJ1-2): DGGITQSPKYLFRKEGQNVTLSCEQNLNHDAMYWYRQDPGQGLRLIYYSQIVNDFQKGDIAEGYSVSREKKESFPLTVTSAQKNPTAFYLCASGLTGINYGYTFGSGTRLTVV.

The CDR3, as DNA: TGCAGCGTTTTCCGTGGACAGACCTACGAGCAGTACTTC. It specifies CSVFRGQTYEQYF. V and J are TRBV29-1 and TRBJ2-7, with D possibly matching TRBD1 (6 bases). Germline V lookup: CDR1 SQVTM, CDR2 ANQGSEA. The length of the CDR3 is 13 residues. The V end was cut by 5 bases, the J end by 2 bases, with 13 bases between.

The chain links TRBV5-1 to TRBJ1-4; 9 nucleotides agree with TRBD1. The CDR3 has 15 residues. After removal of 4 bases from V and 7 bases from J, the junction contained 8 bases not matched to a gene. The germline gives CDR1 SGHRS, CDR2 YFSETQ. The CDR3 sequence: CASSANRGLSEKLFF. The CDR3 DNA reads as TGCGCCAGCAGCGCGAACAGGGGGCTGAGTGAAAAACTGTTTTTT.

This clone was observed a handful of times. The J gene is TRBJ1-2, the V gene TRBV6-5; 11 bases agree with TRBD1. The CDR3 runs 14 residues. Germline assignment: CDR1 MNHEY and CDR2 SVGAGI. V shed 8 bases, J shed 7 bases, and the junction held 9 bases outside the gene matches. The CDR3 here is CASLPPGQGGGYTF. The CDR3 DNA follows: TGTGCCAGCCTACCCCCGGGACAGGGGGGTGGCTACACCTTC.

This chain uses TRBV29-1 with TRBJ1-4, with 10 nucleotides matching TRBD1. J was trimmed by 10 bases and V by 4 bases; bases with no gene match: 6. Germline lookup yields CDR1 SQVTM and CDR2 ANQGSEA. CDR3 length: 13 residues. CDR3 amino acids: CSVGGTGEAKLFF. The CDR3 region has the DNA TGCAGCGTTGGGGGGACAGGGGAAGCAAAACTGTTTTTT.

This clone was found a few times. The gene calls are TRBV10-3 and TRBJ2-3; D remains unclear. The CDR3 covers 12 residues. Germline-derived CDR1 and CDR2 are ENHRY and SYGVKD. Trimming left V 3 bases short and J 10 bases short, with 11 bases between. In nucleotides, the CDR3 is TGTGCCATCAGTGACCCCCCGAAAGCGCAGTATTTT. Its translation is CAISDPPKAQYF.

V usage is TRBV29-1 and J usage is TRBJ1-1; a possible D gene is TRBD1 (5 bases). Trimming left V 6 bases short and J 10 bases short, with 18 bases between. The CDR3 covers 12 residues. The germline V gene encodes CDR1 SQVTM and CDR2 ANQGSEA. The CDR3 region has the DNA TGCAGCGTCCAGGGTACCCCGATCGGAGCTTTCTTT. This gives the protein CSVQGTPIGAFF.

This clone was detected a few times. The chain uses TRBV9 and TRBJ2-5; tentative D call: TRBD2 (7 bases). The germline V gene has CDR1 SGDLS and CDR2 YYNGEE. Trimming shortened V by 4 bases and J by 5 bases, and 18 bases separated the two germline ends. The CDR3 totals 15 residues. CDR3 bases: TGTGCCAGCAGCCCCCGGGCGGGGGCTGGGGAGACCCAGTACTTC. Its protein is CASSPRAGAGETQYF. Complete variable domain (other parts from reference TRBV9 and TRBJ2-5): DSGVTQTPKHLITATGQRVTLRCSPRSGDLSVYWYQQSLDQGLQFLIQYYNGEERAKGNILERFSAQQFPDLHSELNLSSLELGDSALYFCASSPRAGAGETQYFGPGTRLLVL.

This chain uses TRBV5-4 with TRBJ2-1, with D tentatively TRBD1 (6 bases). There are 16 residues in the CDR3. V gave up 4 bases and J gave up 0 bases, with 14 bases separating them. Germline V gives CDR1 SGHNT, CDR2 YYREEE (reference sequence). CDR3 amino acids: CASSPWTASSYNEQFF. CDR3 bases: TGTGCCAGCAGCCCATGGACAGCTAGCTCCTACAATGAGCAGTTCTTC.

This clone turned up a few times. V gene TRBV7-9 combines with J gene TRBJ2-7; D remains unclear. The V gene lost 1 base and the J gene lost 6 bases, with 7 bases spanning the gap. Looked up from germline, CDR1 is SEHNR and CDR2 is FQNEAQ (reference sequence). CDR3 size: 12 residues. CDR3 DNA sequence: TGTGCCAGCAGCTTAGACTGGACCGAGCAGTACTTC. It encodes CASSLDWTEQYF.

This chain connects TRBV4-2 to TRBJ2-2; 7 bases are shared with TRBD1. The CDR3 sequence is 14 residues long. Germline lookup yields CDR1 LGHNA and CDR2 YNFKEQ. Trimming took 5 bases from V and 3 from J; bases not matched to a gene: 3. The CDR3 DNA reads as TGTGCCAGCAGCGCAGACAGGGACACCGGGGAGCTGTTTTTT. It yields the protein CASSADRDTGELFF.

This clone occurred once. The chain combines TRBV11-3 with TRBJ2-4; weak D call: TRBD1 (7 bases). This CDR3 region has 14 residues. V was clipped by 2 bases and J by 6 bases, with 11 bases between them. Germline CDR1 and CDR2: SGHNT and YENEEA. The CDR3 protein is CASSLPQGGNIQYF. DNA for the CDR3: TGTGCCAGCAGCTTACCCCAGGGGGGAAACATTCAGTACTTC. The entire variable domain, with the rest obtained from reference TRBV11-3 and TRBJ2-4, is as follows: EAGVVQSPRYKIIEKKQPVAFWCNPISGHNTLYWYLQNLGQGPELLIRYENEEAVDDSQLPKDRFSAERLKGVDSTLKIQPAELGDSAVYLCASSLPQGGNIQYFGAGTRLSVL.

The V and J genes are TRBV29-1 and TRBJ1-3, with D possibly TRBD1 on 5 matching bases. The CDR3 extends over 13 amino acids. Germline CDR1 and CDR2: SQVTM and ANQGSEA. The V and J ends lost 6 bases and 4 bases respectively, with 13 bases between them. CDR3 sequence (DNA): TGCAGCGTCGCCGCCGGGGGAGGAAACACCATATATTTT. The encoded protein is CSVAAGGGNTIYF.

V is TRBV30 and J is TRBJ1-1; TRBD1 is a possible D gene (5 bases). The length of the CDR3 is 15 residues. Per germline, CDR1 GTSNPN and CDR2 SVGIG (reference sequence). The germline V and J ends were trimmed by 2 bases and 5 bases, with 18 bases remaining between them. Here the CDR3 DNA reads TGTGCCTGGAGTAAGGGGTCCCTTCTCGCAACTGAAGCTTTCTTT. Its protein product is CAWSKGSLLATEAFF. The full variable domain, in which reference TRBV30 and TRBJ1-1 provide the parts outside the CDR3, is SQTIHQWPATLVQPVGSPLSLECTVEGTSNPNLYWYRQAAGRGLQLLFYSVGIGQISSEVPQNLSASRPQDRQFILSSKKLLLSDSGFYLCAWSKGSLLATEAFFGQGTRLTVV.

The J gene is TRBJ2-2, the V gene TRBV6-5, with 8 bases matching TRBD1. With 2 bases clipped from V and 5 bases from J, the junction kept 4 bases outside the gene matches. CDR3 length: 15 amino acids. Germline values: CDR1 MNHEY, CDR2 SVGAGI. The CDR3 DNA follows: TGTGCCAGCAGTTACAGCCGGACAGGGACCGGGGAGCTGTTTTTT. Translation gives CASSYSRTGTGELFF.

This clone appeared a few times. The genes are TRBV19 and TRBJ1-5; unclear D gene. The V gene lost 3 bases and the J gene lost 7 bases, with 10 bases spanning the gap. The CDR3 runs to 13 residues. Germline CDR1 LNHDA, CDR2 SQIVND (reference sequence). The CDR3 sequence: CASSMNSYQPQHF. As DNA, the CDR3 is TGTGCCAGTAGTATGAATAGTTACCAGCCCCAGCATTTT.

Only a few counts were recorded for this clone. This sequence joins TRBV13 and TRBJ2-3, with TRBD2 as a possible D gene (5 bases). The CDR3 totals 15 residues. The V and J ends lost 0 bases and 6 bases respectively, with 13 bases between them. Germline CDR1 and CDR2: PRHDT and FYEKMQ (reference sequence). In nucleotides, the CDR3 is TGTGCCAGCAGCTTAGGGGGGAGCTGGGCGGATACGCAGTATTTT. Protein sequence: CASSLGGSWADTQYF. The variable domain in full, with the rest retrieved from reference TRBV13 and TRBJ2-3, is AAGVIQSPRHLIKEKRETATLKCYPIPRHDTVYWYQQGPGQDPQFLISFYEKMQSDKGSIPDRFSAQQFSDYHSELNMSSLELGDSALYFCASSLGGSWADTQYFGPGTRLTVL.